This entry describes one TCR beta chain. The data are from a study of blood T cell repertoires in COVID-19. Overall study: Nucleic acid was either cDNA or gDNA, and it came from T cells, B-cell-depleted T cells, or PBMCs.

The germline V gene has CDR1 MDHEN and CDR2 SYDVKM. This CDR3 contains 12 residues. The germline V and J ends were trimmed by 2 bases and 8 bases, with 9 bases remaining between them. Generated by immunoSEQ multiplex PCR, the TCRdb table keeps only in-frame clones and is missing some. Among about 300,000 clones listed, roughly 86% were seen once. Before they entered the study, exposed participants had met a COVID-19 case within 2 weeks. The specimen sequenced was PBMCs or T cells enriched from blood (not recorded which). V and J are TRBV28 and TRBJ1-2; D gene unclear. This sequence was found in a woman between 45 and 60 years old who had been exposed to COVID-19. CDR3 coding DNA: TGTGCCAGCAGTTTAATAAGGGAGGGCTACACCTTC. Translation gives CASSLIREGYTF.